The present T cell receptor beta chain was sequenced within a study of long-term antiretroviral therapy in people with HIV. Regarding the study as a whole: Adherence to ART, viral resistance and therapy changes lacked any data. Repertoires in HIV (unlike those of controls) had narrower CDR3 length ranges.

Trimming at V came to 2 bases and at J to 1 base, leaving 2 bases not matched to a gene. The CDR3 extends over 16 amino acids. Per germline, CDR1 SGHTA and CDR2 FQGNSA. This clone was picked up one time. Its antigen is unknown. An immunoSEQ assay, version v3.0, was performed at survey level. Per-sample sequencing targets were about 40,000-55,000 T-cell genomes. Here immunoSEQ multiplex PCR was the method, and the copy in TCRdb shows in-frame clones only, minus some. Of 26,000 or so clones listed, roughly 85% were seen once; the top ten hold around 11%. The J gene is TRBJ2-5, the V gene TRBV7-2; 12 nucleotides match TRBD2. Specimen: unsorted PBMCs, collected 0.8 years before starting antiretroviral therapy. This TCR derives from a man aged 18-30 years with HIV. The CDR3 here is CASSLRTSGVQETQYF. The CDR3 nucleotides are TGTGCCAGCAGCTTACGGACTAGCGGGGTCCAAGAGACCCAGTACTTC.